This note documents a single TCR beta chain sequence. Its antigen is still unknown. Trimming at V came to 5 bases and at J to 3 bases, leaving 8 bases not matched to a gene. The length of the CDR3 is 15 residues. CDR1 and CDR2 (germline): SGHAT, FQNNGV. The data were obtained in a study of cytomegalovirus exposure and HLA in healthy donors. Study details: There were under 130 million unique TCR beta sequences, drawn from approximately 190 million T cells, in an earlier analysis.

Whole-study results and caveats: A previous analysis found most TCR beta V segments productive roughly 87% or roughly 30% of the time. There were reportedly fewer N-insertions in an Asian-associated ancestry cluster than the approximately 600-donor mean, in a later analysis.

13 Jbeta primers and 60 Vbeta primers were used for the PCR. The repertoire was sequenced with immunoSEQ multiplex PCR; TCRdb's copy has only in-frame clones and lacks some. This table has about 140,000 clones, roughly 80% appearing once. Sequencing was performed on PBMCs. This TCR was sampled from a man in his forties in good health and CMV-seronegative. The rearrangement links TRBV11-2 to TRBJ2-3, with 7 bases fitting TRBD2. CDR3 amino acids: CASSATSMGTDTQYF. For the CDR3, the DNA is TGTGCCAGCAGCGCGACTAGCATGGGAACAGATACGCAGTATTTT.